The TCR beta chain under discussion was sequenced for a study of T cell responses to AZD1222 COVID-19 vaccine (dated by TCRdb to about 2021). At the level of the whole study: A total of more than 230 trial participants underwent TCR sequencing, of whom 207 received two doses of AZD1222 and around 25 received two doses of the MenACWY control vaccine. Trial participants were enrolled into age subgroups of 18-55, 56-69 and 70-plus years, which contained around 140, 26 and 57 TCR-sequenced participants, respectively.

The CDR3 regions of human TCRbeta chains were analyzed by immunosequencing. The original methods were these. TCRs in the repertoires were compared against a reference library of SARS-CoV-2-specific TCRs that had been generated with the MIRA antigen-specificity platform. Breadth was defined as the fraction of unique TCRs that were SARS-CoV-2-associated. Depth was defined as the fraction of total T cells that were SARS-CoV-2-associated. Each spike-specific TCR was assigned to its reactive spike region and to a CD4 or CD8 class using the MIRA data. Log10-transformed breadth and depth values were compared by one-way ANOVA with Sidak's multiple comparisons tests. TCRdb stores this immuneACCESS table with in-frame sequences only. Part of the clones is absent; in the studies checked, under half of the shortfall reflects unresolved V genes, and no reason is known for the rest. For V, J and clone size, that table is used; D and trimming come from the DNA. The sample has under 150,000 clones on record, 70% to 90% of them singletons. Of the sample, more than 5.5% falls within the top ten clones.

Based on the germline V gene (reference sequence), the CDR1 and CDR2 sequences are SGHKS and YYEKEE. Relative to germline, V is missing 0 bases and J is missing 5 bases, with 5 bases of the junction outside any gene match. The CDR3, cysteine through phenylalanine, is 15 amino acids long. Only the CDR3 DNA is retained, 45 bases long and in frame from the first base. A word on this clone: Its antigen remains undetermined. Nothing much larger sits one base from this clone, and base qualities are not available.

The sample's time point label, in plain terms: about 28 days (+/-7) after the second vaccine dose. AZD1222 recipients with second doses at about 4 weeks or about 12 weeks were pooled, because spike-specific TCR depth and breadth did not differ between schedules. Vaccinee samples were obtained from the UK trials COV001 and COV002, which included a single-blind randomized controlled phase 2/3 trial of AZD1222 (ChAdOx1 nCoV-19) in healthy adults. Trial participant PBMC samples were collected at day 0 and day 28 after the second dose for TCRbeta chain sequencing. The investigation overall reported the following: In the small 56-69-year group, the increase in depth fell short of significance, most likely because of low power. Conclusions about previously exposed vaccinees are limited because only five to seven AZD1222 recipients were SARS-CoV-2 seropositive at baseline. Vaccine-associated CD4 TCRs spanned the whole spike protein, with dominant responses in regions 160-218 and 743-854. A significant rise in spike-specific TCR breadth and depth was observed after two AZD1222 doses relative to day 0 and relative to MenACWY recipients. Nearly half of unique spike-specific TCRs reportedly recognized epitopes outside regions mutated in the B.1.351 and B.1.1.7 variants. No day 14 peak-response samples were available, so repertoires were characterized only after the peak T cell response. Participants were mostly white British, with more females than males. The authors suggested clonal diversity may have been underestimated.

This sequence originates from an adult who received the AZD1222 COVID-19 vaccine. Recombination connected TRBV5-5 to TRBJ2-7; the central 10 bases match TRBD1. This sample comprised peripheral blood, obtained 28 days after the second AZD1222 dose. Here is the DNA: TGTGCCAGCAGCTTGGAGGGGACAGGGGCCCACGAGCAGTACTTC. Its protein is CASSLEGTGAHEQYF.